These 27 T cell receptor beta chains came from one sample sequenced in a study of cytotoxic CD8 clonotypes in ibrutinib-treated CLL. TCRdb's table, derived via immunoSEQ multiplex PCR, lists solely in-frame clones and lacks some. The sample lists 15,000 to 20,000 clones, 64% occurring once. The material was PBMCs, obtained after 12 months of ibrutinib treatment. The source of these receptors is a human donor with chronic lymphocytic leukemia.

The CDR3 protein is CASSVGVWGLAGVNTGELFF. In nucleotides, the CDR3 is TGTGCCAGCAGCGTAGGGGTTTGGGGACTAGCGGGGGTGAACACCGGGGAGCTGTTTTTT. The chain carries TRBV9 and TRBJ2-2; TRBD2 matches at 14 bases. There are 20 residues in the CDR3. In germline, CDR1 is SGDLS, CDR2 YYNGEE. J lost 1 base, V lost 0 bases, and 8 bases had no gene match.

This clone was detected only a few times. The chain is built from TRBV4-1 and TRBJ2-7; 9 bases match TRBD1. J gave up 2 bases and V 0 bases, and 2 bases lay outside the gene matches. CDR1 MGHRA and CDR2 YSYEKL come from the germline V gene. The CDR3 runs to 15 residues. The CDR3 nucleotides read TGCGCCAGCAGCCAAGAAGGGACAGGGCCCTACGAGCAGTACTTC. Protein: CASSQEGTGPYEQYF.

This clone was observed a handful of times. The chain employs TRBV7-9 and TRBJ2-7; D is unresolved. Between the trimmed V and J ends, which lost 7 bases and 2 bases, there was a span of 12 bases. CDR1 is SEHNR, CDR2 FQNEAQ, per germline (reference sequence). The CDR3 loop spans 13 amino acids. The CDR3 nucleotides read TGTGCCAGCATCGGCAGGCGTCCCTACGAGCAGTACTTC. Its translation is CASIGRRPYEQYF.

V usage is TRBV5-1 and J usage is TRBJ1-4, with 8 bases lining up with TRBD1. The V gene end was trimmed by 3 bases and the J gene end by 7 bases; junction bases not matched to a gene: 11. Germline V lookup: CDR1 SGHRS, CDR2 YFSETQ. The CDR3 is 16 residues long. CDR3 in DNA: TGCGCCAGCAGCTACGGGACAGGCGGGCTCGGTGAAAAACTGTTTTTT. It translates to CASSYGTGGLGEKLFF.

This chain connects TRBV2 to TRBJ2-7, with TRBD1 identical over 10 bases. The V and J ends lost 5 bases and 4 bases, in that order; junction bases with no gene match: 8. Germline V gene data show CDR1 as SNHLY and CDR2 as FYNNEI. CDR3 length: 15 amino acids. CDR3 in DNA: TGTGCCAGCAGTTACCGGGACAGGGGTGGGTACGAGCAGTACTTC. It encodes CASSYRDRGGYEQYF.

The CDR3 coding sequence is TGTGCCAGCAGCTTGGGCCTGGGTGGCACTGAAGCTTTCTTT. Its protein is CASSLGLGGTEAFF. The chain uses TRBV5-5 and TRBJ1-1; D unclear. The CDR3 loop spans 14 amino acids. CDR1 SGHKS and CDR2 YYEKEE come from the germline V gene (reference sequence). V was clipped by 0 bases and J by 4 bases, with 10 bases between them.

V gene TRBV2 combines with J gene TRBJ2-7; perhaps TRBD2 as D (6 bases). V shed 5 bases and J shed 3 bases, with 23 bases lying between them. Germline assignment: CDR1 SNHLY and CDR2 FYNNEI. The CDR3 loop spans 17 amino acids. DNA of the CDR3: TGTGCCAGCAGTTATGCACCTGGGACTTCATCAGACTACGAGCAGTACTTC. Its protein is CASSYAPGTSSDYEQYF.

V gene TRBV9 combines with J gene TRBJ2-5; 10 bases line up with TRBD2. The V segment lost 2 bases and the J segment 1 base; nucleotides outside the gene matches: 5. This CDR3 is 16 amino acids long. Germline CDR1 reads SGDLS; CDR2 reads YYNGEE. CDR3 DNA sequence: TGTGCCAGCAGCGTCGGGACTAGCGTAGGCCAAGAGACCCAGTACTTC. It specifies CASSVGTSVGQETQYF.

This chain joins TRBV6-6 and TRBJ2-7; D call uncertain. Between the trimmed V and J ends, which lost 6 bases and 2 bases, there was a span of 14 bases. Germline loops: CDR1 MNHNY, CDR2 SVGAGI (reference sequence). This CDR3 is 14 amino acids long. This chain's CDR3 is CASSQDDHAYEQYF. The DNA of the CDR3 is TGTGCCAGCAGCCAAGACGACCATGCCTACGAGCAGTACTTC.

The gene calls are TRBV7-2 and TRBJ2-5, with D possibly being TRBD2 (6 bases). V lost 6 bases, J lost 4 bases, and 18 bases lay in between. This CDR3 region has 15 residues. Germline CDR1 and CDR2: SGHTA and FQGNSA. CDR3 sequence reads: CASRRGGGLGETQYF. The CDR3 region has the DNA TGTGCCAGCAGGCGGGGTGGGGGTCTGGGAGAGACCCAGTACTTC.

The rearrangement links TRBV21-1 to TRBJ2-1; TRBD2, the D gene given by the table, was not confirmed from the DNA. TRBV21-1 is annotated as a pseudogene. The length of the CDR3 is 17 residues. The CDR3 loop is CASSNVAPRDSYNEQFF. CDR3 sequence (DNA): TGTGCCAGCAGCAACGTAGCTCCGAGGGACTCCTACAATGAGCAGTTCTTC.

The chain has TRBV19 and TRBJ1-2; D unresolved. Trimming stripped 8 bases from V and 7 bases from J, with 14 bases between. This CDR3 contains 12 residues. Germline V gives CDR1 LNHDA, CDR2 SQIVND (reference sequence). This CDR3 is CASEGNVRGYTF. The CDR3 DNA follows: TGTGCCAGTGAAGGGAATGTGCGTGGCTACACCTTC.

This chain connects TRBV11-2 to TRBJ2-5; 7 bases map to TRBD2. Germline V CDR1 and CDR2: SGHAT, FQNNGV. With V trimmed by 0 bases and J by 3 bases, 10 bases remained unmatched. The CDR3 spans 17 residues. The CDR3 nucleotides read TGTGCCAGCAGCTTAGATCCAGGGAAGGGAGGGGAAGAGACCCAGTACTTC. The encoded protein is CASSLDPGKGGEETQYF.

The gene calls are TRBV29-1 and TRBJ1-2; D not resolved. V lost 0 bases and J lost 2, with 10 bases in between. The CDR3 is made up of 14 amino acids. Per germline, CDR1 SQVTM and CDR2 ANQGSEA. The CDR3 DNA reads TGCAGCGTTGAAGATCCAGCCCACAACTATGGCTACACCTTC. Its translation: CSVEDPAHNYGYTF.

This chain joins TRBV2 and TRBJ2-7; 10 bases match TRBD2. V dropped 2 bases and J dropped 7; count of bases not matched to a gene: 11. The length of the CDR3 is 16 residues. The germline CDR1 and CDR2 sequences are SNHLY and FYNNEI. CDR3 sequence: CASSESTPSGRAEQYF. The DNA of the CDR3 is TGTGCCAGCAGTGAATCCACCCCTAGCGGGAGAGCTGAGCAGTACTTC.

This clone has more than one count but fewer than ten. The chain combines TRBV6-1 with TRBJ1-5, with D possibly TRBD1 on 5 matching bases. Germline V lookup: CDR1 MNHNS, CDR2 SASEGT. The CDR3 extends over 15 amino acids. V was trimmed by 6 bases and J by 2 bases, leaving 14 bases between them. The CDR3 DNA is TGTGCCAGCAGAAACCAGGGTCTGCGCAATCAGCCCCAGCATTTT. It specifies CASRNQGLRNQPQHF.

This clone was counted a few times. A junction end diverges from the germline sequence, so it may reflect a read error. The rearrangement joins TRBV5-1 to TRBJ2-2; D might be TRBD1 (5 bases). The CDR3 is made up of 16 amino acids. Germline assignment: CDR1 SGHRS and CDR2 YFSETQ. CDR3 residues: CASSAVAGQNSGELFF. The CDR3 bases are TGCGCCAGCAGCGCTGTGGCAGGGCAGAACTCCGGGGAGCTGTTTTTT.

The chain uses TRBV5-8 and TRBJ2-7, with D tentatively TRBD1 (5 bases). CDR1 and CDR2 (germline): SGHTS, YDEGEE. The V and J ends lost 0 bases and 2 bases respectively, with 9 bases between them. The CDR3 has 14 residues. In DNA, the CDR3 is TGTGCCAGCAGCTTGGCAGGGCTTCCCTACGAGCAGTACTTC. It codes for CASSLAGLPYEQYF.

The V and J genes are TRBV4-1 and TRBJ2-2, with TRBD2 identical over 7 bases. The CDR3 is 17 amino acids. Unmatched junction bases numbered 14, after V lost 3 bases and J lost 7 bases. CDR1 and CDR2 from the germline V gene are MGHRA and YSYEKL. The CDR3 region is CASSQIGGRAVGGELFF. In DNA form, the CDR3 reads TGCGCCAGCAGCCAGATTGGGGGGAGGGCCGTAGGCGGGGAGCTGTTTTTT.

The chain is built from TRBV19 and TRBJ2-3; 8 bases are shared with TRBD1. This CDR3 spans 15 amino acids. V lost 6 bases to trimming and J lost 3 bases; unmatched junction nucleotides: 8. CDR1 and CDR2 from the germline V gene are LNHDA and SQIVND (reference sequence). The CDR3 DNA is TGTGCCAGTAGCAAGACAGGGGTCTTAACAGATACGCAGTATTTT. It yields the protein CASSKTGVLTDTQYF.

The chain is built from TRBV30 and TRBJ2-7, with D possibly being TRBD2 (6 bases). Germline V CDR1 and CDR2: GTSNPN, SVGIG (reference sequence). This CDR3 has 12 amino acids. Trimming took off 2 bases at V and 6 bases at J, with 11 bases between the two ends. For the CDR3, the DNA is TGTGCCTGGAGTACTAGCCTTTTCGAGCAGTACTTC. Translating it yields CAWSTSLFEQYF.

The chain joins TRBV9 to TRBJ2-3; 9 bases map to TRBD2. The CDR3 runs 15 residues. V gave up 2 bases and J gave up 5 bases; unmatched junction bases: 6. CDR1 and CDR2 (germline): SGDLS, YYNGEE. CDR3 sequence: CASSVLAGDGDTQYF. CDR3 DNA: TGTGCCAGCAGCGTGTTAGCGGGAGACGGAGATACGCAGTATTTT.

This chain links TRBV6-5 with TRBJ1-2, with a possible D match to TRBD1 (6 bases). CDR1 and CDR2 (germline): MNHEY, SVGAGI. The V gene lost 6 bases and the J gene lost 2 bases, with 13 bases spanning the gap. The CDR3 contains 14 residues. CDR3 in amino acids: CASSRRGGNYGYTF. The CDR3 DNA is TGTGCCAGCAGCCGAAGGGGGGGAAACTATGGCTACACCTTC.

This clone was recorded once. The CDR3: CASSLGHLNTEAFF. CDR3 sequence (DNA): TGTGCCAGCAGTTTAGGCCACCTGAACACTGAAGCTTTCTTT. This chain uses TRBV28 with TRBJ1-1; D unresolved. Germline lookup yields CDR1 MDHEN and CDR2 SYDVKM. V was shortened by 2 bases and J by 0 bases, with 7 bases between the two germline ends. CDR3 length: 14 residues.

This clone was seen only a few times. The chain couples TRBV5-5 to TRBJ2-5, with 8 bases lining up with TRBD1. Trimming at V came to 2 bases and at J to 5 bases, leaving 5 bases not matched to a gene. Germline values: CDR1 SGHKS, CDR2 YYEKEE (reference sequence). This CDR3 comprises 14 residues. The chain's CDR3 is CASSFGQGGETQYF. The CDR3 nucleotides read TGTGCCAGCAGCTTCGGACAGGGTGGGGAGACCCAGTACTTC.

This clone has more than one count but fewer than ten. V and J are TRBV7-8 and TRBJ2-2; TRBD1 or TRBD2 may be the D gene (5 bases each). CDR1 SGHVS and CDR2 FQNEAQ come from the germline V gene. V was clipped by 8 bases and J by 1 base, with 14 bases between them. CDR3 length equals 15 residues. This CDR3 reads CASLGGMVNTGELFF. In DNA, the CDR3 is TGTGCCAGCCTTGGGGGAATGGTGAACACCGGGGAGCTGTTTTTT.

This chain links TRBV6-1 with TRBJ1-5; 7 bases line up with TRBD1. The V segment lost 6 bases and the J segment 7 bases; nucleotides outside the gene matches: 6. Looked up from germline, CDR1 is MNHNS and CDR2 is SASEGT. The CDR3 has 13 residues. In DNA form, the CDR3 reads TGTGCCAGCAGCCGACAGGGCGCACAGCCCCAGCATTTT. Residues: CASSRQGAQPQHF.